The 24 T cell receptor beta chains presented below share a single source sample, sequenced in a study of cytomegalovirus exposure and HLA in healthy donors. The PCR had 60 Vbeta and 13 Jbeta primers. TCRdb keeps only in-frame clones here, not all; method: immunoSEQ multiplex PCR. The sample carries about 120,000 clones, approximately 80% recorded once. The sequencing sample was made of PBMCs. Every receptor here comes from a man aged 40-50 years in good health and CMV-seropositive.

This clone appeared a few times. The genes are TRBV9 and TRBJ2-7, with a tentative D call TRBD2 (7 bases). Trimming stripped 4 bases from V and 6 bases from J, with 17 bases between. Germline lookup yields CDR1 SGDLS and CDR2 YYNGEE. This CDR3 spans 14 amino acids. The CDR3 is CASSRGEGIGEQYF. CDR3 nucleotide sequence: TGTGCCAGCAGCAGGGGGGAGGGGATTGGCGAGCAGTACTTC.

This chain uses TRBV29-1 with TRBJ2-7, with 7 bases that match TRBD2. The CDR3 loop spans 14 amino acids. V lost 4 bases, J lost 3 bases, and 9 bases stayed unmatched. The germline V gene encodes CDR1 SQVTM and CDR2 ANQGSEA. CDR3 nucleotide sequence: TGCAGCGTTGCCCTCGGGAGGTCGGGCTACGAGCAGTACTTC. Encoded protein: CSVALGRSGYEQYF.

The rearrangement uses TRBV28 and TRBJ1-4; weak D call: TRBD1 (6 bases). Trimming stripped 6 bases from V and 4 bases from J, with 12 bases between. This CDR3 comprises 14 residues. Germline-derived CDR1 and CDR2 are MDHEN and SYDVKM. The CDR3 is CASRVGGSNEKLFF. CDR3 DNA sequence: TGTGCCAGCAGAGTAGGGGGAAGTAATGAAAAACTGTTTTTT.

This chain links TRBV28 with TRBJ2-2; D is perhaps TRBD2 (5 bases). V gave up 6 bases and J gave up 4 bases, with 12 bases separating them. This CDR3 comprises 14 residues. CDR1 is MDHEN, CDR2 SYDVKM, per germline. The CDR3 nucleotides are TGTGCCAGCAGCCCAACTAGACCCACCGGGGAGCTGTTTTTT. Its protein is CASSPTRPTGELFF.

The rearrangement joins TRBV19 to TRBJ1-5; no clear D gene. This CDR3 region has 15 residues. With 8 bases removed from V and 2 bases from J, the gap between germline ends came to 16 bases. Looked up from germline, CDR1 is LNHDA and CDR2 is SQIVND (reference sequence). The CDR3 sequence is CASCLRRDGNQPQHF. Written as DNA, the CDR3 is TGTGCCAGTTGTTTGAGGCGGGATGGCAATCAGCCCCAGCATTTT.

The chain combines TRBV27 with TRBJ2-7, with 9 positions matching TRBD1. With 3 bases clipped from V and 2 bases from J, the junction kept 5 bases outside the gene matches. CDR1 and CDR2 from the germline V gene are MNHEY and SMNVEV (reference sequence). The CDR3 extends over 15 amino acids. CDR3 in amino acids: CASSFSDRGTYEQYF. The CDR3 DNA follows: TGTGCCAGCAGTTTTAGCGACAGGGGGACCTACGAGCAGTACTTC.

The table lists this clone with a few counts. This chain joins TRBV11-2 and TRBJ1-1, with D unresolved. The germline CDR1 and CDR2 sequences are SGHAT and FQNNGV. There are 15 residues in the CDR3. The V and J ends lost 6 bases and 2 bases respectively, with 16 bases between them. Here the CDR3 reads CASRQAGITNTEAFF. DNA for the CDR3: TGTGCCAGCAGACAAGCCGGGATCACAAACACTGAAGCTTTCTTT.

The genes are TRBV4-1 and TRBJ2-1, with D possibly being TRBD1 (6 bases). V was clipped by 4 bases and J by 0 bases, with 10 bases between them. Germline-derived CDR1 and CDR2 are MGHRA and YSYEKL. There are 15 residues in the CDR3. CDR3 bases: TGCGCCAGCAGCCCGGACAGAAGCTCCTACAATGAGCAGTTCTTC. It translates to CASSPDRSSYNEQFF.

This chain connects TRBV9 to TRBJ2-2, with a tentative D call TRBD2 (5 bases). V gave up 2 bases and J gave up 7 bases, with 9 bases separating them. This CDR3 is 13 amino acids long. CDR1 and CDR2 (germline): SGDLS, YYNGEE. CDR3 protein: CASSVFDYGELFF. The CDR3, as DNA: TGTGCCAGCAGCGTCTTCGACTACGGGGAGCTGTTTTTT.

V gene TRBV28 combines with J gene TRBJ2-3, with 10 nucleotides matching TRBD2. With V trimmed by 7 bases and J by 3 bases, 13 bases remained unmatched. This CDR3 region has 17 residues. Germline V gene data show CDR1 as MDHEN and CDR2 as SYDVKM. The CDR3 loop reads CASTLGASGGGTDTQYF. DNA for the CDR3: TGTGCCAGCACCCTAGGGGCTAGCGGGGGCGGGACAGATACGCAGTATTTT.

The chain couples TRBV27 to TRBJ2-1; unclear D gene. V lost 1 base and J lost 5, with 9 bases in between. This CDR3 is 14 amino acids long. Germline V gene data show CDR1 as MNHEY and CDR2 as SMNVEV (reference sequence). The CDR3 loop reads CASSLWVGDNEQFF. In DNA form, the CDR3 reads TGTGCCAGCAGTTTATGGGTAGGAGACAATGAGCAGTTCTTC.

This sequence joins TRBV5-1 and TRBJ2-7; 8 nucleotides line up with TRBD2. This CDR3 is 14 amino acids long. Trimming cost V 0 bases and J 3 bases; bases outside gene matches: 2. Per germline, CDR1 SGHRS and CDR2 YFSETQ. The CDR3 sequence is CASSLGGGHYEQYF. The CDR3 region has the DNA TGCGCCAGCAGCTTGGGCGGGGGGCACTACGAGCAGTACTTC.

The chain combines TRBV7-9 with TRBJ2-2; 12 bases match TRBD2. CDR1 is SEHNR and CDR2 is FQNEAQ in the germline V gene (reference sequence). This CDR3 is built from 15 residues. V trimming: 7 bases; J trimming: 7 bases; junction bases outside the gene matches: 7. CDR3 sequence reads: CASTRLAGEGGELFF. The CDR3 DNA sequence: TGTGCCAGCACCAGACTAGCGGGGGAAGGCGGGGAGCTGTTTTTT.

J is TRBJ2-3 and V is TRBV29-1, with a tentative D call TRBD1 (6 bases). The CDR3 length is 16 residues. V was pared by 3 bases and J by 2 bases, with 18 bases between. Germline V gene data show CDR1 as SQVTM and CDR2 as ANQGSEA. The chain's CDR3 is CSVEERTAMVTDTQYF. The CDR3 DNA is TGCAGCGTTGAGGAAAGGACAGCCATGGTCACAGATACGCAGTATTTT.

The chain employs TRBV6-5 and TRBJ2-5; a weak D match, TRBD2 (5 bases). This CDR3 spans 13 amino acids. Trimming cost V 5 bases and J 2 bases, with 9 bases left between them. Germline values: CDR1 MNHEY, CDR2 SVGAGI. In DNA, the CDR3 is TGTGCCAGCAGTCGGGGAAGACAAGAGACCCAGTACTTC. It encodes CASSRGRQETQYF.

This clone turned up a few times. The gene calls are TRBV5-4 and TRBJ1-1; 8 nucleotides agree with TRBD1. Germline-derived CDR1 and CDR2 are SGHNT and YYREEE (reference sequence). The CDR3 contains 14 residues. The trim removed 4 bases at V and 5 bases at J, leaving 7 bases unmatched. CDR3 amino acids: CASSPGQGRTEAFF. As DNA, the CDR3 is TGTGCCAGCAGCCCCGGACAGGGAAGGACTGAAGCTTTCTTT. The full variable domain, in which reference TRBV5-4 and TRBJ1-1 provide the parts outside the CDR3, is ETGVTQSPTHLIKTRGQQVTLRCSSQSGHNTVSWYQQALGQGPQFIFQYYREEENGRGNFPPRFSGLQFPNYSSELNVNALELDDSALYLCASSPGQGRTEAFFGQGTRLTVV.

The chain carries TRBV4-1 and TRBJ1-1, with D unresolved. V shed 0 bases and J shed 10 bases, with 18 bases lying between them. Germline-derived CDR1 and CDR2 are MGHRA and YSYEKL. The CDR3 is made up of 15 amino acids. The CDR3 DNA is TGCGCCAGCAGCCAAGAAAGTTCGCGGTGGTACGGAGCTTTCTTT. Its protein is CASSQESSRWYGAFF.

Comment on this clone: A junction boundary mismatches the germline segment, possibly from a read error. The genes are TRBV5-4 and TRBJ2-6; TRBD1 might be the D (5 bases). The CDR3 is 18 residues long. Germline loops: CDR1 SGHNT, CDR2 YYREEE (reference sequence). For the CDR3, the DNA is TGTGCCAGCAGCTTGGGTGCAGGGCTAAGCTCTGGGGCCAACGGCCTGACTTTC. It encodes CASSLGAGLSSGANGLTF.

The V call is TRBV14, the J call TRBJ1-2; 7 bases are a match to TRBD1. The V gene's germline CDR1 is SGHDN and CDR2 FVKESK. This CDR3 contains 13 residues. The ends lost 5 bases at V and 7 bases at J; junction bases unmatched: 7. In DNA form, the CDR3 reads TGTGCCAGCAGCTCGCAGGGGGTTAGTGGCTACACCTTC. This encodes CASSSQGVSGYTF.

CDR3 in amino acids: CASLSQGSTDTQYF. CDR3 in DNA: TGTGCCAGCTTGTCCCAGGGGAGCACAGATACGCAGTATTTT. V is TRBV7-9 and J is TRBJ2-3; tentative D call: TRBD1 (6 bases). Germline V gene data show CDR1 as SEHNR and CDR2 as FQNEAQ (reference sequence). V lost 8 bases and J 0 bases, leaving 12 bases between the germline ends. The length of the CDR3 is 14 residues.

The chain recombines TRBV7-2 with TRBJ2-7; 11 nucleotides match TRBD2. The CDR3 covers 17 residues. The germline V gene has CDR1 SGHTA and CDR2 FQGNSA. The J segment lost 6 bases and the V segment lost 5 bases, leaving 15 bases of the junction unmatched. CDR3 region: CASSRSLAGGAGGEQYF. The CDR3 nucleotides read TGTGCCAGCAGCCGTAGTTTAGCGGGGGGGGCTGGGGGCGAGCAGTACTTC.

The J gene is TRBJ2-5, the V gene TRBV7-8; 14 nucleotides match TRBD2. The germline gives CDR1 SGHVS, CDR2 FQNEAQ. The CDR3 has 18 residues. The J segment lost 4 bases and the V segment lost 1 base, leaving 8 bases of the junction unmatched. The DNA for the CDR3 is TGTGCCAGCAGCTTAGAGGGACTAGCGGGGGTCCCTGGAGAGACCCAGTACTTC. Translating it yields CASSLEGLAGVPGETQYF.

V usage is TRBV6-5 and J usage is TRBJ1-1, with no clear D. The CDR3 sequence is 16 residues long. Germline V gives CDR1 MNHEY, CDR2 SVGAGI. The V end lost 3 bases, the J end lost 2 bases, and 16 bases lay between the germline ends. The CDR3 loop reads CASSYFGRTLNTEAFF. In DNA, the CDR3 is TGTGCCAGCAGTTATTTCGGGAGAACATTAAACACTGAAGCTTTCTTT.

This chain connects TRBV5-1 to TRBJ1-1; tentative D call: TRBD1 (5 bases). This CDR3 has 15 amino acids. V lost 0 bases, J lost 6 bases, and 15 bases lay in between. CDR1 is SGHRS and CDR2 is YFSETQ in the germline V gene. The CDR3 here is CASSLDMRGGAEAFF. CDR3 nucleotides: TGCGCCAGCAGCTTGGACATGAGGGGAGGGGCTGAAGCTTTCTTT.